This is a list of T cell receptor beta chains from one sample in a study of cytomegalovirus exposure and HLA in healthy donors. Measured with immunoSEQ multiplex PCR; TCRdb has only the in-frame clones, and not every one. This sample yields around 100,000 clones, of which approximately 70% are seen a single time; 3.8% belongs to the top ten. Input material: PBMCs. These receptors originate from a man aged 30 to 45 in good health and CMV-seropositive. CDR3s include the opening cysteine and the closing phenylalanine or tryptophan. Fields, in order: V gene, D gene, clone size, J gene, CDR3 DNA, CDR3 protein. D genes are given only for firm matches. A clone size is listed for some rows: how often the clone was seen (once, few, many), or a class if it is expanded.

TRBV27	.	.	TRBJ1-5	TGTGCCAGCAGTCCGTCCGGAGGGCCCCAGCATTTT	CASSPSGGPQHF
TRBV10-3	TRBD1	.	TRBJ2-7	TGTGCCATCAAAACGACAGGGGCACCCCACGAGCAGTACTTC	CAIKTTGAPHEQYF
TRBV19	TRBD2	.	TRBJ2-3	TGTGCCAGTAGTATTATTAGCGGGGGGCCCCCGAGCACAGATACGCAGTATTTT	CASSIISGGPPSTDTQYF
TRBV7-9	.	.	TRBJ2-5	TGTGCCAGCAGCGTCCCTTTGGGGGCCTCTAAGGAGCAGTACTTC	CASSVPLGASKEQYF
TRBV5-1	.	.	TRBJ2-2	TGCGCCAGCAGGATAGCGTTACCTAACACCGGGGAGCTGTTTTTT	CASRIALPNTGELFF
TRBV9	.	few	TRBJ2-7	TGTGCCAGCAGCGTGTTTTCCCAGGGAAGCGAGCAGTACTTC	CASSVFSQGSEQYF
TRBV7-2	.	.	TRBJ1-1	TGTGCCAGCAGCTACGGACTTACCACTGAAGCTTTCTTT	CASSYGLTTEAFF
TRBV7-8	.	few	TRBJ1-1	TGTGCCAGCAGCTTAGCTCAGGTTGAAGCTTTCTTT	CASSLAQVEAFF
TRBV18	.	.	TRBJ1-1	TGTGCCAGCTCACTAGGACAGAATAGGATGACCACTGAAGCTTTCTTT	CASSLGQNRMTTEAFF
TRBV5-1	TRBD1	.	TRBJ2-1	TGCGCCAGCAGCATCGCGGGACAGGTAAACAATGAGCAGTTCTTC	CASSIAGQVNNEQFF
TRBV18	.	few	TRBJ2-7	TGTGCCAGCTCACCGGACAGCTACGAGCAGTACTTC	CASSPDSYEQYF
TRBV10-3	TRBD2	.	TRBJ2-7	TGTGCCATCAGGGGGGGACTAGCGGGGGAAACCTACGAGCAGTACTTC	CAIRGGLAGETYEQYF
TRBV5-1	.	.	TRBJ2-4	TGCGCCAGCAGCTGGGGATCGGGACTGCGGAACATTCAGTACTTC	CASSWGSGLRNIQYF
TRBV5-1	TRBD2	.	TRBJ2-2	TGCGCCAGCAGCACTAGCGGGGGGTCCAACACCGGGGAGCTGTTTTTT	CASSTSGGSNTGELFF
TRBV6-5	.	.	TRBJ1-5	TGTGCCAGCAGTTCGGGTGTCATGACGCCCCAGCATTTT	CASSSGVMTPQHF
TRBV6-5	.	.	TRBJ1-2	TGTGCCACCGCTATAAACTATGGCTACACCTTC	CATAINYGYTF
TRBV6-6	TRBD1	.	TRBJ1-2	TGTGCCAGCAGTTCGGGCAGGGGGCGCATCTATGGCTACACCTTC	CASSSGRGRIYGYTF
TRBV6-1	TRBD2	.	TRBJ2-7	TGTGCCAGCAGTGGCCCGGGACTAGTGGACTACGAGCAGTACTTC	CASSGPGLVDYEQYF
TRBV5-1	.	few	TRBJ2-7	TGCGCCAGCAGCCCCGGACTGGAGTTTTACTACGAGCAGTACTTC	CASSPGLEFYYEQYF
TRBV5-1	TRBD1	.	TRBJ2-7	TGCGCCAGCAGCTTGGACAGGGGGACTTACGAGCAGTACTTC	CASSLDRGTYEQYF
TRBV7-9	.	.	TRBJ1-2	TGTGCCAGCAGCTTCCCGCCCCCGGGTCCTCACACCTTC	CASSFPPPGPHTF
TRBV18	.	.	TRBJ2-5	TGTGCCAGCTCACCACGGAACGGCGGGGGCACTCTAAGGACCCAGTACTTC	CASSPRNGGGTLRTQYF
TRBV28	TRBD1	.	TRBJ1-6	TGTGCCAGCAGTTCAGGCGGGACAGGGGATAATTCACCCCTCCACTTT	CASSSGGTGDNSPLHF
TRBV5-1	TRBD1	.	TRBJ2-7	TGCGCCAGCAGCGAGCAGGGGGCTGAACAGTACTTC	CASSEQGAEQYF
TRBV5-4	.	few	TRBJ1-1	TGTGCCAGCAGCTTGTCTGGGGCCAGCACTGAAGCTTTCTTT	CASSLSGASTEAFF
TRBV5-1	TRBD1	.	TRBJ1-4	TGCGCCAGCAGCTTGCTCGGGACAGGGGATGAAAAACTGTTTTTT	CASSLLGTGDEKLFF
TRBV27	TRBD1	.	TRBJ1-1	TGTGCCAGCAGCTGGGACAGAAACACTGAAGCTTTCTTT	CASSWDRNTEAFF
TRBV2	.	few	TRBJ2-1	TGTGCCAGCCAGGTAGGGGCCTACAATGAGCAGTTCTTC	CASQVGAYNEQFF
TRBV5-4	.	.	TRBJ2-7	TGTGCCAGCAGCTTGGGGGCCCCCGGCGAGCAGTACTTC	CASSLGAPGEQYF
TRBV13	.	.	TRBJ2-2	TGTGCCAGCACCTATAGAAGGGCGGGGGACAACCCCGGGGAGCTGTTTTTT	CASTYRRAGDNPGELFF
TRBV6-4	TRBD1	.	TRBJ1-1	TGTGCCAGCAGTGCCGGGACAGAGAACACTGAAGCTTTCTTT	CASSAGTENTEAFF
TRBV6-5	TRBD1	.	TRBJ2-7	TGTGCCAGCAGTTACTCGTGGACAGGGGGGTCCTACGAGCAGTACTTC	CASSYSWTGGSYEQYF
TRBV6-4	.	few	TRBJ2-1	TGTGCCAGCAGTCGGACTGCCCTTCCCTACAATGAGCAGTTCTTC	CASSRTALPYNEQFF
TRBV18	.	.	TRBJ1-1	TGTGCCAGCTCGGGACTGGTAGGGACTGAAGCTTTCTTT	CASSGLVGTEAFF
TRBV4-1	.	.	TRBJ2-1	TGCGCCAGCAGCCATGTTCTGTACAATGAGCAGTTCTTC	CASSHVLYNEQFF
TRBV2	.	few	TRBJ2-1	TGTGCCAGCAGCCAACTAGGTGGGTCCTACAATGAGCAGTTCTTC	CASSQLGGSYNEQFF
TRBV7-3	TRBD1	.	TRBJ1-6	TGTGCCAGCAGCTTAATAAGGGGGACAGATAATTCACCCCTCCACTTT	CASSLIRGTDNSPLHF
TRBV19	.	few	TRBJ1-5	TGTGCCAGTAGTATCGTGGGGCAAAAATATCAGCCCCAGCATTTT	CASSIVGQKYQPQHF
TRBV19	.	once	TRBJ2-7	TGTGCCAGTAGCAAGCCCCTAGGGGGTGGCACCTACGAGCAGTACTTC	CASSKPLGGGTYEQYF
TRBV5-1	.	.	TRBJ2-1	TGCGCCAGCAGCTTGGTAGTGGGGGCCGATGAGCAGTTCTTC	CASSLVVGADEQFF
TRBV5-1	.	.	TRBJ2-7	TGCGCCAGCAGCTTGTATCCAGGGTCCTACGAGCAGTACTTC	CASSLYPGSYEQYF
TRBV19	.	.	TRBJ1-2	TGTGCCAGTAGTATAAAGGGAGCTAACTATGGCTACACCTTC	CASSIKGANYGYTF
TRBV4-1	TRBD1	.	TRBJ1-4	TGCGCCAGCAGCGGGGGTACTTCGACAGGGCGGTATGAAAAACTGTTTTTT	CASSGGTSTGRYEKLFF
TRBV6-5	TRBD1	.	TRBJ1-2	TGTGCCAGCAGACCAGGACAGGGTGGCTACACCTTC	CASRPGQGGYTF
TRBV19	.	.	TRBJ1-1	TGTGCCAGTAGTCCTAGAGGGGGGAACACTGAAGCTTTCTTT	CASSPRGGNTEAFF
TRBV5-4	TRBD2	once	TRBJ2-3	TGTGCCAGCAGCTCAGGGAGGGTGCCAGATACGCAGTATTTT	CASSSGRVPDTQYF
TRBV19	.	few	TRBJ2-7	TGTGCCGGCCACAGGGCCGAGCAGTACTTC	CAGHRAEQYF
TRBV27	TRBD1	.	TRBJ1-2	TGTGCCAGCAGTTTACGACAGGGGCGGGACTATGGCTACACCTTC	CASSLRQGRDYGYTF
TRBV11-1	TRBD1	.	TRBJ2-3	TGTGCCAGCAGGGTCGACAGGGCCACCGGGTTAGGGGATACGCAGTATTTT	CASRVDRATGLGDTQYF
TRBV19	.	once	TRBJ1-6	TGTGCCAGTAGTATAGGGTCCAGGGGACGGTCACCCCTCCACTTT	CASSIGSRGRSPLHF
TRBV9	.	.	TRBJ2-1	TGTGCCAGCAGCGTATCGGGTAGCGTGAGCTCCTACAATGAGCAGTTCTTC	CASSVSGSVSSYNEQFF
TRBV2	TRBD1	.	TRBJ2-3	TGTGCCAGCAGCGGACAGGGTGGTACAGATACGCAGTATTTT	CASSGQGGTDTQYF
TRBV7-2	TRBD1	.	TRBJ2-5	TGTGCCAGCAGCAACGACAGGGCGGGGACCCAGTACTTC	CASSNDRAGTQYF
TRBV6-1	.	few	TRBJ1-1	TGTGCCAGCAGTGATCCTCCGCAGGGGGCTTTCTTT	CASSDPPQGAFF
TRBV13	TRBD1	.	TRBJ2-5	TGTGCCAGCAGCTTAGGAAGACAGGGGGATTGGTACTTC	CASSLGRQGDWYF
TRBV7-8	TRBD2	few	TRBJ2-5	TGTGCCAGCAGCAAGATGCGGGGGGGCGGGGAGACCCAGTACTTC	CASSKMRGGGETQYF
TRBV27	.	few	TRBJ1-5	TGTGCCAGCAGTTTATCATCCGAGGGCTATCAGCCCCAGCATTTT	CASSLSSEGYQPQHF